This note documents a single T cell receptor (beta chain) sequence. This sample was taken from a study of shared clonotypes between healthy human individuals. Generated by immunoSEQ multiplex PCR, the TCRdb table keeps only in-frame clones and is missing some. Among about 180,000 clones listed, over 85% were seen once. This TCR derives from a woman younger than 45 in good health. The sample taken for sequencing was naive CD4+ T cells sorted from blood. Regarding subset: CD45RA+ positively selected.

The CDR3 DNA sequence: TGTGCCAGCAGATCCCTGGGGACGCTATACAATGAGCAGTTCTTC. Translation gives CASRSLGTLYNEQFF. The J gene is TRBJ2-1, the V gene TRBV7-3; D possibly uses TRBD1 or TRBD2 (5 bases each). From germline, CDR1 is SGHTA and CDR2 FQGTGA. This CDR3 is built from 15 residues. The V gene lost 6 bases and the J gene lost 4 bases, with 16 bases spanning the gap.